This passage covers 16 T cell receptor beta chains from one sample sequenced in a study of blood T cell repertoires in COVID-19. Sequenced by immunoSEQ multiplex PCR; TCRdb stores in-frame clones only, minus some. The sample includes around 300,000 clones, about 87% of them seen just once. Specimen: peripheral blood. These receptors came from a woman aged 45-65 years with COVID-19, enrolled during active disease.

The rearrangement links TRBV5-1 to TRBJ2-7; 9 bases map to TRBD2. Germline V gene sequence: CDR1 SGHRS, CDR2 YFSETQ. CDR3 length: 15 amino acids. The V gene end was trimmed by 0 bases and the J gene end by 4 bases; junction bases not matched to a gene: 5. This chain's CDR3 is CASSLGLAETYEQYF. The CDR3 DNA follows: TGCGCCAGCAGCTTGGGACTAGCGGAAACTTACGAGCAGTACTTC.

This clone has a single count. The chain links TRBV10-1 to TRBJ1-6; unclear D gene. Germline CDR1 is WNHNN and CDR2 is SYGVQD (reference sequence). V was cut by 3 bases and J by 11 bases, with 11 bases left in between. The CDR3 sequence is 13 residues long. CDR3 region: CASSEAEGTPLHF. In nucleotides, the CDR3 is TGCGCCAGCAGTGAAGCGGAGGGTACACCCCTCCACTTT.

This rearrangement joins TRBV9 to TRBJ1-1; D is uncertain. This CDR3 region has 14 residues. Trimming shortened V by 0 bases and J by 6 bases, and 12 bases separated the two germline ends. Germline V gives CDR1 SGDLS, CDR2 YYNGEE. CDR3 sequence reads: CASSVVPGYAEAFF. The CDR3 DNA sequence: TGTGCCAGCAGCGTAGTCCCGGGGTACGCTGAAGCTTTCTTT.

The DNA of the CDR3 is TGTGCCAGCAGCCCACTCGGACTAGCGGGAGGGCTGCTCTACAATGAGCAGTTCTTC. It specifies CASSPLGLAGGLLYNEQFF. This chain uses TRBV3-1 (or the pseudogene TRBV3-2) with TRBJ2-1; 15 bases align to TRBD2. Germline CDR1 reads LGHDT; CDR2 reads YNNKEL (reference sequence). The CDR3 spans 19 residues. V lost 4 bases to trimming and J lost 3 bases; unmatched junction nucleotides: 10.

A word on this clone: The sample carries other DNA sequences with the same CDR3. The V gene is TRBV11-3, the J gene TRBJ2-5, with 12 bases lining up with TRBD2. The CDR3 loop spans 15 amino acids. Germline CDR1 is SGHNT and CDR2 is YENEEA. Trimming cost V 5 bases and J 2 bases; bases outside gene matches: 3. The CDR3 loop is CASSTGLAGQETQYF. The CDR3 DNA sequence: TGTGCCAGCAGCACCGGACTAGCGGGACAAGAGACCCAGTACTTC.

The DNA for the CDR3 is TGTGCCACCAGCAGAGATGGGGCACTAGGGGCCAACGTCCTGACTTTC. Its translation is CATSRDGALGANVLTF. V usage is TRBV15 and J usage is TRBJ2-6, with a weak D call TRBD1 (5 bases). The CDR3 is made up of 16 amino acids. The germline V gene has CDR1 LNHNV and CDR2 YYDKDF (reference sequence). Trimming took 0 bases from V and 4 from J, leaving 10 bases between them.

This clone has just one count. This chain links TRBV6-4 with TRBJ2-7; D ambiguous. The CDR3 length is 14 residues. Trimming removed 6 bases from V and 2 bases from J, with 14 bases in between. The germline CDR1 and CDR2 sequences are MRHNA and SNTAGT. As DNA, the CDR3 is TGTGCCAGCAGCAACAGCCTTAAGCCCTACGAGCAGTACTTC. This codes for CASSNSLKPYEQYF.

The chain's CDR3 is CASGQGGYGYTF. CDR3 nucleotide sequence: TGTGCCAGCGGGCAGGGGGGCTATGGCTACACCTTC. The rearrangement uses TRBV3-1 (or the pseudogene TRBV3-2) and TRBJ1-2, with TRBD1 identical over 7 bases. J lost 4 bases, V lost 8 bases, and 4 bases had no gene match. CDR1 LGHDT and CDR2 YNNKEL come from the germline V gene (reference sequence). The CDR3 length is 12 residues.

The chain uses TRBV5-1 and TRBJ2-2; 7 nucleotides align to TRBD1. CDR1 SGHRS and CDR2 YFSETQ come from the germline V gene. The CDR3 spans 13 residues. Trimming took 7 bases from V and 4 from J; bases not matched to a gene: 4. CDR3 sequence reads: CASAQGSTGELFF. The CDR3 nucleotides are TGCGCCAGCGCACAGGGGTCCACCGGGGAGCTGTTTTTT.

The CDR3 protein is CASSPGTGFSPLHF. The CDR3 bases are TGTGCCAGTAGTCCGGGGACAGGGTTTTCACCCCTCCACTTT. V and J are TRBV19 and TRBJ1-6; 9 bases align to TRBD1. Trimming removed 5 bases from V and 9 bases from J; junction bases left unmatched: 5. In germline, CDR1 is LNHDA, CDR2 SQIVND (reference sequence). CDR3 length: 14 amino acids.

The genes are TRBV6-6 and TRBJ2-2; 11 bases align to TRBD1. After removal of 7 bases from V and 5 bases from J, the junction contained 15 bases not matched to a gene. The CDR3 is 18 residues long. Germline CDR1 and CDR2: MNHNY and SVGAGI (reference sequence). The CDR3 here is CASNRRPLGTGGTGELFF. The CDR3 region has the DNA TGTGCCAGCAATCGGAGGCCGCTCGGGACAGGGGGAACCGGGGAGCTGTTTTTT.

In this sample, this clone turned up once. It is unclear where the CDR3 begins or ends on the DNA, so no DNA is shown, and the CDR3 is as TCRdb lists it. The V and J genes are TRBV7-9 and TRBJ2-4; the table names TRBD2, a call not compared with the DNA. The CDR3 has 14 amino acids, counting both end residues. Germline V gene data show CDR1 as SEHNR and CDR2 as FQNEAQ (reference sequence). CDR3 sequence: CASSTSGAVTIQYF.

The chain carries TRBV10-2 and TRBJ2-7, with 9 bases that match TRBD2. Trimming at V came to 2 bases and at J to 3 bases, leaving 5 bases not matched to a gene. The CDR3 spans 15 residues. Germline CDR1 WSHSY, CDR2 SAAADI. CDR3 in DNA: TGCGCCAGCAGTGAGAAGGCGGGGGGGAGCTACGAGCAGTACTTC. Translating gives CASSEKAGGSYEQYF.

This chain links TRBV19 with TRBJ1-1; 9 bases align to TRBD1. The CDR3 contains 16 residues. Germline CDR1 LNHDA, CDR2 SQIVND (reference sequence). V lost 6 bases, J lost 1 base, and 9 bases stayed unmatched. The CDR3 nucleotides read TGTGCCAGTAGCATGGGGACAGGGTCGGGGAACACTGAAGCTTTCTTT. The encoded protein is CASSMGTGSGNTEAFF.

In this sample, this clone turned up a few times. The CDR3 nucleotides are TGTGCCAGTAGTATTGGCCTTACTAACTATGGCTACACCTTC. Protein product: CASSIGLTNYGYTF. The chain is built from TRBV19 and TRBJ1-2; D unclear. The CDR3 sequence is 14 residues long. Per the germline V gene, CDR1 is LNHDA and CDR2 is SQIVND (reference sequence). The V and J ends lost 3 bases and 0 bases respectively, with 8 bases between them.

J is TRBJ2-3 and V is TRBV5-4; the D is unclear. V lost 4 bases and J lost 0, with 18 bases in between. CDR3 length: 17 residues. Germline V CDR1 and CDR2: SGHNT, YYREEE (reference sequence). This chain's CDR3 is CASSPSTAISSTDTQYF. CDR3 bases: TGTGCCAGCAGCCCGTCCACCGCGATATCTAGCACAGATACGCAGTATTTT. The full variable domain, with the rest looked up from reference TRBV5-4 and TRBJ2-3, is ETGVTQSPTHLIKTRGQQVTLRCSSQSGHNTVSWYQQALGQGPQFIFQYYREEENGRGNFPPRFSGLQFPNYSSELNVNALELDDSALYLCASSPSTAISSTDTQYFGPGTRLTVL.